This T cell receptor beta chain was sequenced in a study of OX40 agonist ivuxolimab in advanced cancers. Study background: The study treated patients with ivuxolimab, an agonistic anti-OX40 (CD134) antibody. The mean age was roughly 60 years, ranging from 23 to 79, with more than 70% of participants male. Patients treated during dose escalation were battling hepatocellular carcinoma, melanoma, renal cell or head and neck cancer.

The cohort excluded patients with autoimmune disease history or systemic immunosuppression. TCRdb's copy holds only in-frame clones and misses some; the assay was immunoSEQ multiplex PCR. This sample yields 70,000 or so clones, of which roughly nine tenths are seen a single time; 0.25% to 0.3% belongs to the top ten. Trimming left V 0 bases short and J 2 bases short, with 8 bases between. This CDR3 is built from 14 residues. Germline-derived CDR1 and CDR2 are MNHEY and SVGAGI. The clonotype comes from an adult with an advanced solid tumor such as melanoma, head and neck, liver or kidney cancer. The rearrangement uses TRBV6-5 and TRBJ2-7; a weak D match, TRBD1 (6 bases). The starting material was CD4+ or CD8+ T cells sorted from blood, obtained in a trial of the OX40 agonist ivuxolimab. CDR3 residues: CASSYSGTPYEQYF. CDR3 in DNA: TGTGCCAGCAGTTACTCTGGGACACCCTACGAGCAGTACTTC.